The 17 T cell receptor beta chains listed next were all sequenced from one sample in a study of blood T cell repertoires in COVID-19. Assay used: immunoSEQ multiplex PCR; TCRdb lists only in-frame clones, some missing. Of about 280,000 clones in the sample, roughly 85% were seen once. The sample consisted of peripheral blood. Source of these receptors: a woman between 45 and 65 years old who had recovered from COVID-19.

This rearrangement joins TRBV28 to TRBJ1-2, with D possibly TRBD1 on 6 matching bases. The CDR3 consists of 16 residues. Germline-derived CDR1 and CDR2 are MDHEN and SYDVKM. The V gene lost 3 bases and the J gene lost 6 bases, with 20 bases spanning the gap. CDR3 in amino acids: CASSFPQGLEINGYTF. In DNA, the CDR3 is TGTGCCAGCAGTTTCCCTCAGGGGCTGGAAATTAATGGCTACACCTTC.

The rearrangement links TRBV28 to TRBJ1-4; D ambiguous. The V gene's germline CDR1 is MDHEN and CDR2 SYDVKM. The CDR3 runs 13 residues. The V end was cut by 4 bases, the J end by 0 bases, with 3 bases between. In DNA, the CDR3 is TGTGCCAGCAGTTATACAACTAATGAAAAACTGTTTTTT. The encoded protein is CASSYTTNEKLFF.

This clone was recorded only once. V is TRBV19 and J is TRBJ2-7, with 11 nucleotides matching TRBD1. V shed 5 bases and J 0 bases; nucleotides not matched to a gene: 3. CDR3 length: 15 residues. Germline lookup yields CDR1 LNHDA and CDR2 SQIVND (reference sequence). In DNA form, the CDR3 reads TGTGCCAGTAGTGCGGGACAGGGGGTCTCCTACGAGCAGTACTTC. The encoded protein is CASSAGQGVSYEQYF.

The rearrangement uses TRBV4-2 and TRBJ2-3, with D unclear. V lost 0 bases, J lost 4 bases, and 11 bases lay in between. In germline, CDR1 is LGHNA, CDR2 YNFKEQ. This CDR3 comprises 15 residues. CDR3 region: CASSQDAVSADTQYF. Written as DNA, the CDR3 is TGTGCCAGCAGCCAAGATGCGGTTTCCGCAGATACGCAGTATTTT.

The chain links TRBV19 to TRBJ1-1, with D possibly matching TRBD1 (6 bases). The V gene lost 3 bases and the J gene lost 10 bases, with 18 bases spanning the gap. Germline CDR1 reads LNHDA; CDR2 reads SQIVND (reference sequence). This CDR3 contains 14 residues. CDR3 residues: CASSIGVGGGSAFF. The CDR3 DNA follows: TGTGCCAGTAGTATTGGTGTTGGTGGGGGCTCAGCTTTCTTT. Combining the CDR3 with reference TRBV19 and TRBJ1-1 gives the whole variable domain DGGITQSPKYLFRKEGQNVTLSCEQNLNHDAMYWYRQDPGQGLRLIYYSQIVNDFQKGDIAEGYSVSREKKESFPLTVTSAQKNPTAFYLCASSIGVGGGSAFFGQGTRLTVV.

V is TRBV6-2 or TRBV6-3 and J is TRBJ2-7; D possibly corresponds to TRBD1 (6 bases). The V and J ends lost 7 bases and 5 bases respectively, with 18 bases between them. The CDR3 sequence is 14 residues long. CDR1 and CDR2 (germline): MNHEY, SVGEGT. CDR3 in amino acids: CASTPQGINNEQYF. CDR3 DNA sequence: TGTGCCAGCACCCCACAGGGAATTAACAACGAGCAGTACTTC.

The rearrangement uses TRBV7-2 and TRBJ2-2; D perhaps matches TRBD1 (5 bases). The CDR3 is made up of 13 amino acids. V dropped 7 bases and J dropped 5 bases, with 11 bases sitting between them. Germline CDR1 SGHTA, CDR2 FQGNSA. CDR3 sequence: CASNRQGTGELFF. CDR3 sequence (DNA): TGTGCCAGCAACAGGCAAGGGACCGGGGAGCTGTTTTTT.

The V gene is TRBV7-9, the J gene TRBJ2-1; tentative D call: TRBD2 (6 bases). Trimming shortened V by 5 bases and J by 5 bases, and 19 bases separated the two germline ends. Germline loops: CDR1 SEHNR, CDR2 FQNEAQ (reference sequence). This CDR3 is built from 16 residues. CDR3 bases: TGTGCCAGCAGCCTTCCCAGGAATAGCGGAAACAATGAGCAGTTCTTC. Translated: CASSLPRNSGNNEQFF.

The CDR3 coding sequence is TGTGCCAGCAATGGGGACTCGGTTGGGGATACGCAGTATTTT. It is translated as CASNGDSVGDTQYF. This chain connects TRBV5-4 to TRBJ2-3, with TRBD2 as a possible D gene (6 bases). The germline V and J ends were trimmed by 6 bases and 6 bases, with 17 bases remaining between them. Per germline, CDR1 SGHNT and CDR2 YYREEE (reference sequence). The CDR3 is 14 amino acids.

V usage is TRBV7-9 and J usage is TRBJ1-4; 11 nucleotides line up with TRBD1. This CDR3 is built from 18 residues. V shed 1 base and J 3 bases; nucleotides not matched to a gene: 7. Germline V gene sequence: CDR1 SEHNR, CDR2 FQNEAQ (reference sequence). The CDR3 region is CASSLVGQGAMSNEKLFF. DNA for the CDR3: TGTGCCAGCAGCTTAGTAGGACAGGGGGCGATGTCTAATGAAAAACTGTTTTTT.

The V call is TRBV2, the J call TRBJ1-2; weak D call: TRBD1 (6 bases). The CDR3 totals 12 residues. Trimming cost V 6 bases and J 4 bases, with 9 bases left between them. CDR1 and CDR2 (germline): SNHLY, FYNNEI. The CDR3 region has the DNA TGTGCCAGCAGAGGGGACACCTATGGCTACACCTTC. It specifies CASRGDTYGYTF.

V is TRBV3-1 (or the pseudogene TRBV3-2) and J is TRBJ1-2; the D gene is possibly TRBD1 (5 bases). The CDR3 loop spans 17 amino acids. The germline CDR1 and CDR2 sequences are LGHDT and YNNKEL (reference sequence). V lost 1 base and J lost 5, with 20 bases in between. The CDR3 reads CASSQAGSGGRRYGYTF. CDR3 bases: TGTGCCAGCAGCCAAGCGGGTTCCGGGGGGAGGAGGTATGGCTACACCTTC.

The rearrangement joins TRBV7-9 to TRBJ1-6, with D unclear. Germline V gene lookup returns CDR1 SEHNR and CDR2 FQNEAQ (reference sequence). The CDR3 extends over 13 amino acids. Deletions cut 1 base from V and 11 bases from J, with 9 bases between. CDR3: CASSLGPGTPLHF. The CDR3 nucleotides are TGTGCCAGCAGCTTAGGTCCGGGTACACCCCTCCACTTT.

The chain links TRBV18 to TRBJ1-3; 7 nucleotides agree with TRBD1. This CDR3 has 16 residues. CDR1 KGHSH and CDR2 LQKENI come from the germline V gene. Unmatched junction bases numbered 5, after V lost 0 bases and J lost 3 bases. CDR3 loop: CASSPPTGEYGNTIYF. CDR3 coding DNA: TGTGCCAGCTCACCACCCACAGGGGAATATGGAAACACCATATATTTT.

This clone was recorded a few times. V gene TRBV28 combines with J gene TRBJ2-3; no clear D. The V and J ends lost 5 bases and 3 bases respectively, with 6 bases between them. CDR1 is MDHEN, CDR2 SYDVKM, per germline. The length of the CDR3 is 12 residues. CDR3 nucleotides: TGTGCCAGCAGTCTAAATACAGATACGCAGTATTTT. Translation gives CASSLNTDTQYF. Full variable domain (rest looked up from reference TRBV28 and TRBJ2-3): DVKVTQSSRYLVKRTGEKVFLECVQDMDHENMFWYRQDPGLGLRLIYFSYDVKMKEKGDIPEGYSVSREKKERFSLILESASTNQTSMYLCASSLNTDTQYFGPGTRLTVL.

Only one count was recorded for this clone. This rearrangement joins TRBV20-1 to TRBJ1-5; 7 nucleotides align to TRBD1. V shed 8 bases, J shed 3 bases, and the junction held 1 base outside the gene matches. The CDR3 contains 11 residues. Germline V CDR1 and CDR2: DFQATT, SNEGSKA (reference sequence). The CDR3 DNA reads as TGCAGTACAGGGGACAATCAGCCCCAGCATTTT. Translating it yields CSTGDNQPQHF.

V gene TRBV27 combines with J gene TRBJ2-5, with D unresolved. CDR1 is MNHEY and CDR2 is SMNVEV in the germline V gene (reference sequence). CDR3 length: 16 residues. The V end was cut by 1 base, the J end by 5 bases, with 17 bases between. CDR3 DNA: TGTGCCAGCAGTTTATGGGCAGAACCGGTTATGGAGACCCAGTACTTC. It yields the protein CASSLWAEPVMETQYF.